This TCR beta chain was sequenced during a study of OX40 agonist ivuxolimab in advanced cancers. The wider study: Among those enrolled, mean age was 60 years (range roughly 23 to 85) and 82.7% were male. Study-wide points: The authors did not determine the antigen specificity of the expanded peripheral T cells.

With V trimmed by 2 bases and J by 10 bases, 7 bases remained unmatched. This CDR3 contains 14 residues. Germline values: CDR1 MNHEY, CDR2 SMNVEV (reference sequence). Method: immunoSEQ multiplex PCR; TCRdb's copy keeps in-frame clones and lacks some. The table lists approximately 84,000 clones, roughly nine tenths of them singletons. Turning to this clone: Antigen specificity is unknown.

The source material was CD4+ or CD8+ T cells sorted from blood, sampled in a trial of the OX40 agonist ivuxolimab. The V and J genes are TRBV27 and TRBJ1-4, with 7 bases aligning to TRBD1. This sequence was found in an adult with an advanced solid tumor such as melanoma, head and neck, liver or kidney cancer. CDR3 nucleotide sequence: TGTGCCAGCAGTTTACTCGAGCGGACAGGAAAACTGTTTTTT. Translated, it gives CASSLLERTGKLFF.